The T cell receptor beta chain under discussion was sequenced for a study of T cell clones after liver transplantation. With 0 bases removed from V and 6 bases from J, the gap between germline ends came to 9 bases. CDR3 length: 13 amino acids. CDR1 SGHRS and CDR2 YFSETQ come from the germline V gene. TCRdb's table, derived via immunoSEQ multiplex PCR, lists solely in-frame clones and lacks some. The sample contains over 70,000 clones, 80% of which appear only once. The chain is built from TRBV5-1 and TRBJ1-1; D uncertain. Sequencing was performed on CD4+ T cells from blood, taken 12 months after liver transplant. The sequence was collected from a human patient who received a liver transplant. The graft donor may have contributed some T cells. The CDR3 sequence is CASSLVAGAEAFF. Written as DNA, the CDR3 is TGCGCCAGCAGCTTGGTAGCCGGGGCTGAAGCTTTCTTT.